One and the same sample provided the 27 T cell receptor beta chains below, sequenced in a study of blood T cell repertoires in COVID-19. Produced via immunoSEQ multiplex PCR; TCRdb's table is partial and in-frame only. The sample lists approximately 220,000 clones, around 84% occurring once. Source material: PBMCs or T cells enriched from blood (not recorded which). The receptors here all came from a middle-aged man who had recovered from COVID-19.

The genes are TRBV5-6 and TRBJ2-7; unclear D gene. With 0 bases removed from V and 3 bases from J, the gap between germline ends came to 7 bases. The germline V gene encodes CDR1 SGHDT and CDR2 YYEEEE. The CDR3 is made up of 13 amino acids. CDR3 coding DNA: TGTGCCAGCAGCTTGGGGCCGCACTACGAGCAGTACTTC. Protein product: CASSLGPHYEQYF. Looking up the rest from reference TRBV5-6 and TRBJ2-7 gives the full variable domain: DAGVTQSPTHLIKTRGQQVTLRCSPKSGHDTVSWYQQALGQGPQFIFQYYEEEERQRGNFPDRFSGHQFPNYSSELNVNALLLGDSALYLCASSLGPHYEQYFGPGTRLTVT.

The CDR3 region has the DNA TGTGCCAGCAGCTTAGGAAGGCCGAGGGGACAGGGCCCCCAAGAGACCCAGTACTTC. Translation gives CASSLGRPRGQGPQETQYF. The J gene is TRBJ2-5, the V gene TRBV7-2; 9 positions agree with TRBD1. Looked up from germline, CDR1 is SGHTA and CDR2 is FQGNSA. The CDR3 has 19 amino acids. The ends lost 1 base at V and 1 base at J; junction bases unmatched: 13.

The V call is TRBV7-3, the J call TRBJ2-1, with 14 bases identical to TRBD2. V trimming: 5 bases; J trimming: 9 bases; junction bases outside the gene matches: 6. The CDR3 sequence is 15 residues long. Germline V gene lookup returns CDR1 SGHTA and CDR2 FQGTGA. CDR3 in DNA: TGTGCCAGCAGCGCGGGACTAGCGGGAGTAGGTGAGCAGTTCTTC. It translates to CASSAGLAGVGEQFF.

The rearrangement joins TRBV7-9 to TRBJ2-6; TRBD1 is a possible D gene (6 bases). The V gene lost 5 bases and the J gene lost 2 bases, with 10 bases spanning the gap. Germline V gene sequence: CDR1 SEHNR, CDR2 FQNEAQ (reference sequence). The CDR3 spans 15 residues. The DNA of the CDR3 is TGTGCCAGCAGCCCACAGGGAACTGGGGCCAACGTCCTGACTTTC. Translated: CASSPQGTGANVLTF.

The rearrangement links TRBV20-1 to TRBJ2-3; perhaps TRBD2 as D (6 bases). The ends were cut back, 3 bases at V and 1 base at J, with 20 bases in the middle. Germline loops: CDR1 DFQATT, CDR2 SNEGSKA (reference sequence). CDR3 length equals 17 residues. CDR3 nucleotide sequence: TGCAGTGCTAGTAGTCCGGGACTGGAGGGTGGCACAGATACGCAGTATTTT. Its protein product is CSASSPGLEGGTDTQYF.

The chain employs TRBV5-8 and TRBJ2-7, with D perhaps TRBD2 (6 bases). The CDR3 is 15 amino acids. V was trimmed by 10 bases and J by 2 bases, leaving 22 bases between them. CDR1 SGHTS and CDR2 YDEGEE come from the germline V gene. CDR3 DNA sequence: TGTGCCCAGCAGAAATCGTTAGGCGGGACCTACGAGCAGTACTTC. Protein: CAQQKSLGGTYEQYF.

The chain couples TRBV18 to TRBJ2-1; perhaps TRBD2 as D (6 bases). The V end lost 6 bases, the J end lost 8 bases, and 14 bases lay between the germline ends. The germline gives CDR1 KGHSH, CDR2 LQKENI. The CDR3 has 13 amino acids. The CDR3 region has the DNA TGTGCCAGCTCGGAGGGACCGGCGCATGAGCAGTTCTTC. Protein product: CASSEGPAHEQFF.

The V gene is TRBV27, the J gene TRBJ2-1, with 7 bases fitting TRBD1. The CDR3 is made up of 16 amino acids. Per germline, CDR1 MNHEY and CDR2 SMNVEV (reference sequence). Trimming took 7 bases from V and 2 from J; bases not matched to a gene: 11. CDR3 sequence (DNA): TGTGCCAGCAATGCTATACAACAGGGGACCTACAATGAGCAGTTCTTC. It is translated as CASNAIQQGTYNEQFF.

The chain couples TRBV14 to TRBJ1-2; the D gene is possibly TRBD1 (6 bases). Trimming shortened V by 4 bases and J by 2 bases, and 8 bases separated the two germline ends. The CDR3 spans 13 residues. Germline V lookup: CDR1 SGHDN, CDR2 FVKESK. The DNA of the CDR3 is TGTGCCAGCAGCCCAGACAGGAACTATGGCTACACCTTC. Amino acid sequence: CASSPDRNYGYTF. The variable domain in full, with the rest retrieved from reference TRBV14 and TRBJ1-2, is EAGVTQFPSHSVIEKGQTVTLRCDPISGHDNLYWYRRVMGKEIKFLLHFVKESKQDESGMPNNRFLAERTGGTYSTLKVQPAELEDSGVYFCASSPDRNYGYTFGSGTRLTVV.

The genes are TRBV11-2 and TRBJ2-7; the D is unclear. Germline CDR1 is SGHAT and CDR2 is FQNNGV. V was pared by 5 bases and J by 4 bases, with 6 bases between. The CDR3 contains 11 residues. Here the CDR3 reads CASSPVYEQYF. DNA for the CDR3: TGTGCCAGCAGCCCAGTTTACGAGCAGTACTTC.

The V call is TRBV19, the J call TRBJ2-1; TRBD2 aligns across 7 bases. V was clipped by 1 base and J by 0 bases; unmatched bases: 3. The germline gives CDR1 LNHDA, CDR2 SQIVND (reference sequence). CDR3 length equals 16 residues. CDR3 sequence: CASSIVGGSSYNEQFF. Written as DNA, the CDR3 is TGTGCCAGTAGTATAGTCGGCGGGAGCTCCTACAATGAGCAGTTCTTC.

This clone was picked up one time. CDR3 sequence (DNA): TGTGCCAGCAGCCGGGACAGGGACCAAAACACTGAAGCTTTCTTT. This codes for CASSRDRDQNTEAFF. The chain is built from TRBV28 and TRBJ1-1; 9 positions match TRBD1. This CDR3 region has 15 residues. With 6 bases clipped from V and 2 bases from J, the junction kept 7 bases outside the gene matches. In germline, CDR1 is MDHEN, CDR2 SYDVKM.

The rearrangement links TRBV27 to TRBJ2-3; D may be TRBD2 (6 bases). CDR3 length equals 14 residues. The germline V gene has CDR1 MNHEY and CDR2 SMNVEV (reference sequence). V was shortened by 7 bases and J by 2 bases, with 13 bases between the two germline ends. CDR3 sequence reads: CASTPRGYTDTQYF. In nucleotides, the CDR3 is TGTGCCAGCACCCCCCGGGGGTACACAGATACGCAGTATTTT.

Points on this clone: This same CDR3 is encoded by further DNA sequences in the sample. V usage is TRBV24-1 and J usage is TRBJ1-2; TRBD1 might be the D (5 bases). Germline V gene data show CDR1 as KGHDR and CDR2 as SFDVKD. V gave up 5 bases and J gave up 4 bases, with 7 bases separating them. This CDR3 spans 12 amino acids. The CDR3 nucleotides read TGTGCCACCAGTGGGGGCGGCTATGGCTACACCTTC. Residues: CATSGGGYGYTF.

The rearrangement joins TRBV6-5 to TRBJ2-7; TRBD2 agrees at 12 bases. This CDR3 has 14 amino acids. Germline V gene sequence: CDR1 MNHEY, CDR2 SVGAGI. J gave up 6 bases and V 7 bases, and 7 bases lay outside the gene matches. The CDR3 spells CASIPTSGSGEQYF. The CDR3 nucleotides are TGTGCCAGCATTCCGACTAGCGGGAGTGGCGAGCAGTACTTC.

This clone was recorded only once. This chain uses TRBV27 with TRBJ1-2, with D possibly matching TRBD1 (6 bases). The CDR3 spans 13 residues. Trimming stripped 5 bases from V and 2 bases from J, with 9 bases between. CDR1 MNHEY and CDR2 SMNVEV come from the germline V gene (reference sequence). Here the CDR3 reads CASSPTGNYGYTF. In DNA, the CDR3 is TGTGCCAGCAGTCCCACAGGGAACTATGGCTACACCTTC.

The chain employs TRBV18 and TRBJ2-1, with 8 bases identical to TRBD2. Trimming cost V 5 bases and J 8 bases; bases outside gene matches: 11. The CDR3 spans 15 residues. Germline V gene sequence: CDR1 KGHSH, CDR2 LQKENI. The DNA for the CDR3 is TGTGCCAGCTCAATCAGCGGGAGTTTTCTAGATGAGCAGTTCTTC. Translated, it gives CASSISGSFLDEQFF.

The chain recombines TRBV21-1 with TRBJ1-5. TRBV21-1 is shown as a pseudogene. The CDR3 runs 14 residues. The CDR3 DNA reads TGTGCCAGGAAAACAGCGGGGAGCAATCAGCCCCAGCATTTT. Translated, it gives CARKTAGSNQPQHF.

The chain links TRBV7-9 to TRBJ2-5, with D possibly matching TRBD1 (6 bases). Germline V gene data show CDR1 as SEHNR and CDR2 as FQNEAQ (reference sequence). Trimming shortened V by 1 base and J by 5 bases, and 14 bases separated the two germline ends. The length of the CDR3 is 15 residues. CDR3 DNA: TGTGCCAGCAGCTTAGGGGGCCCTAGGGGGGAGACCCAGTACTTC. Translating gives CASSLGGPRGETQYF.

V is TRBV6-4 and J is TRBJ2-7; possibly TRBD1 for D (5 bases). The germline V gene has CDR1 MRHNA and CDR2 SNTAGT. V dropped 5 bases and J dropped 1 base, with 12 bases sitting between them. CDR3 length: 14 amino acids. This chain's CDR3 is CASSQTVTSYEQYF. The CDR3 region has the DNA TGTGCCAGCAGTCAGACAGTGACGTCCTACGAGCAGTACTTC.

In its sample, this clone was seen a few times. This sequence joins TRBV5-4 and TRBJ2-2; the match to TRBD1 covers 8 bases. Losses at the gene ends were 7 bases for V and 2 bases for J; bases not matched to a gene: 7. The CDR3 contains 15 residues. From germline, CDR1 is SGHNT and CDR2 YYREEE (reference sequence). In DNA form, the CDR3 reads TGTGCCAGCGGGTTGGACAGGGTAAACACCGGGGAGCTGTTTTTT. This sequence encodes CASGLDRVNTGELFF.

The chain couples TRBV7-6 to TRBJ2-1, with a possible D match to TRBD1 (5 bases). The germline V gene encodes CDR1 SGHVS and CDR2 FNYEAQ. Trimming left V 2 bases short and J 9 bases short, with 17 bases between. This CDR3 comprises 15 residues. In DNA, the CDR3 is TGTGCCAGCAGCTTATATGGCAGGGTGTTGGGTGAGCAGTTCTTC. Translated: CASSLYGRVLGEQFF. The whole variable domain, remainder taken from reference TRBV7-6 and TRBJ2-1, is GAGVSQSPRYKVTKRGQDVALRCDPISGHVSLYWYRQALGQGPEFLTYFNYEAQQDKSGLPNDRFSAERPEGSISTLTIQRTEQRDSAMYRCASSLYGRVLGEQFFGPGTRLTVL.

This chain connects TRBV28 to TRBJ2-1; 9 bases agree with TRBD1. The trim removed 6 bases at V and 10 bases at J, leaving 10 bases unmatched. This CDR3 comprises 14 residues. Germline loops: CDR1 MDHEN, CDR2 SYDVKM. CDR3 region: CASSYTQGAREQFF. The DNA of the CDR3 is TGTGCCAGCAGCTACACACAGGGGGCTCGGGAGCAGTTCTTC.

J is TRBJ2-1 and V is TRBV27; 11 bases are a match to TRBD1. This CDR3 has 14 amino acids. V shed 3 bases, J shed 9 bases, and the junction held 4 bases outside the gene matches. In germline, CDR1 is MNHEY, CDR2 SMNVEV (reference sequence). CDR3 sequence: CASSFGTGGAEQFF. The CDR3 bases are TGTGCCAGCAGTTTCGGGACAGGGGGGGCTGAGCAGTTCTTC.

The CDR3 sequence: CSAPEPNEQFF. For the CDR3, the DNA is TGCAGTGCCCCTGAGCCCAATGAGCAGTTCTTC. This chain connects TRBV20-1 to TRBJ2-1, with D unresolved. CDR1 and CDR2 from the germline V gene are DFQATT and SNEGSKA (reference sequence). The CDR3 spans 11 residues. V gave up 6 bases and J gave up 6 bases, with 9 bases separating them.

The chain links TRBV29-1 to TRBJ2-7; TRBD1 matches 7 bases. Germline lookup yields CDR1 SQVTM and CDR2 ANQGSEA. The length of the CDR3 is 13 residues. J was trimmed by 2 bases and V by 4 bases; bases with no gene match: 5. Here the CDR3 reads CSVGPQGAYEQYF. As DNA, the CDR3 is TGCAGCGTTGGCCCTCAGGGGGCCTACGAGCAGTACTTC.

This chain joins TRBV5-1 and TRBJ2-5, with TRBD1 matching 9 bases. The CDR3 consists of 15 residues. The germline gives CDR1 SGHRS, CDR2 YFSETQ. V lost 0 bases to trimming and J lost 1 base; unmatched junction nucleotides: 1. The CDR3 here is CASSLGTGVQETQYF. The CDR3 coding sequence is TGCGCCAGCAGCTTGGGGACAGGGGTCCAAGAGACCCAGTACTTC.